Below are 19 T cell receptor beta chains sequenced from a single sample in a study of regulatory T cells in long-lasting Graves disease. According to the study, TCR beta libraries were built with iRepertoire HTBI primers and CDR3-region Arm-PCR. TCRdb redid the calling of the multiplex PCR reads with MiXCR, one entry per CDR3 protein. The profile covers 200,000 to 250,000 distinct CDR3 sequences, with approximately 19% appearing a single time and approximately 12% taken by the ten largest. Regarding time point: newly diagnosed GD, antithyroid drugs for less than 3 months. Following extraction of RNA from PBMCs, that RNA was used to make the TCR library. These same records also appear under a second study, on T cells in Graves' hyperthyroidism and ophthalmopathy.

The source material was peripheral blood mononuclear cells (PBMCs), sampled at new diagnosis, from a patient treated with antithyroid drugs. The source of these receptors is a woman in her thirties with Graves disease.

To note about this clonotype: Just one base apart from a much larger clone, this may be a read error. The chain has TRBV29-1 and TRBJ1-1; D unresolved. Germline V gene data show CDR1 as SQVTM and CDR2 as ANQGSEA. CDR3 length: 13 amino acids. The CDR3 DNA reads TGCAGCGTTCTTGACCCGGTGAACGCTGAAGCTTTCTTT. Its protein product is CSVLDPVNAEAFF.

In its sample, this clonotype was seen many times. The chain couples TRBV11-1 to TRBJ2-3; D might be TRBD1 (6 bases). Trimming cost V 4 bases and J 2 bases, with 19 bases left between them. Looked up from germline, CDR1 is SGHAT and CDR2 is FQDESV (reference sequence). This CDR3 is built from 17 residues. The CDR3 coding sequence is TGTGCCAGCAGCTCCCAGGGCGGCAGGGGCAACACAGATACGCAGTATTTT. As protein: CASSSQGGRGNTDTQYF.

This clonotype came up many times. The chain joins TRBV29-1 to TRBJ2-1; the match to TRBD1 covers 8 bases. The CDR3 spans 15 residues. CDR1 and CDR2 from the germline V gene are SQVTM and ANQGSEA. Trimming cost V 3 bases and J 4 bases; bases outside gene matches: 8. DNA for the CDR3: TGCAGCGTTGATTATCGGGACAGGAGTTACAATGAGCAGTTCTTC. Translated, it gives CSVDYRDRSYNEQFF.

This clonotype was observed at least ten times. This chain connects TRBV28 to TRBJ2-5; 8 bases line up with TRBD1. The V gene's germline CDR1 is MDHEN and CDR2 SYDVKM. The ends lost 6 bases at V and 3 bases at J; junction bases unmatched: 6. The CDR3 has 14 residues. CDR3 nucleotides: TGTGCCAGCAGAGAAACAGGGGGTAAAGAGACCCAGTACTTC. Translation: CASRETGGKETQYF.

The table lists this clonotype with many counts. CDR3 region: CAPRREPGANVLTF. The CDR3 DNA reads as TGTGCCCCCCGCAGGGAACCTGGGGCCAACGTCCTGACTTTC. The chain uses TRBV24-1 and TRBJ2-6; tentatively, D is TRBD1 (5 bases). Germline CDR1 and CDR2: KGHDR and SFDVKD. V was clipped by 12 bases and J by 2 bases, with 13 bases between them. The CDR3 extends over 14 amino acids.

The rearrangement links TRBV30 to TRBJ2-1; 10 bases are a match to TRBD2. The germline V gene has CDR1 GTSNPN and CDR2 SVGIG (reference sequence). This CDR3 contains 18 residues. J lost 6 bases, V lost 4 bases, and 18 bases had no gene match. DNA of the CDR3: TGTGCCTGGACCCCTCCACCGACTAGCGGGCTAAAGGGCAATGAGCAGTTCTTC. It codes for CAWTPPPTSGLKGNEQFF.

V and J are TRBV19 and TRBJ1-5; 10 nucleotides match TRBD1. The junction had 18 bases not matched to a gene; V was cut back by 8 bases and J by 5 bases. CDR1 is LNHDA and CDR2 is SQIVND in the germline V gene (reference sequence). This CDR3 contains 18 residues. CDR3 sequence: CASSLTRDRGLPYQPQHF. The CDR3 DNA reads as TGTGCCAGTTCTCTTACCCGGGACAGGGGATTGCCTTATCAGCCCCAGCATTTT. Using reference TRBV19 and TRBJ1-5 for the parts outside the CDR3, the full variable domain is DGGITQSPKYLFRKEGQNVTLSCEQNLNHDAMYWYRQDPGQGLRLIYYSQIVNDFQKGDIAEGYSVSREKKESFPLTVTSAQKNPTAFYLCASSLTRDRGLPYQPQHFGDGTRLSIL.

This clonotype appeared many times. The chain joins TRBV2 to TRBJ1-1, with a tentative D call TRBD1 (5 bases). CDR1 and CDR2 (germline): SNHLY, FYNNEI. The CDR3 runs to 14 residues. Trimming removed 8 bases at V and 0 bases at J, with 13 bases between. DNA of the CDR3: TGTGCCAGCCGGCGCGGAGGGGTGAACACTGAAGCTTTCTTT. Translating gives CASRRGGVNTEAFF.

In its sample, this clonotype was seen many times. The chain carries TRBV11-2 and TRBJ2-3; 11 nucleotides line up with TRBD2. The CDR3 sequence is 16 residues long. Germline loops: CDR1 SGHAT, CDR2 FQNNGV. With 0 bases clipped from V and 4 bases from J, the junction kept 3 bases outside the gene matches. CDR3 region: CASSLELLAGADTQYF. The CDR3 DNA follows: TGTGCCAGCAGCTTAGAGTTACTAGCGGGGGCAGATACGCAGTATTTT.

This clonotype was picked up a small number of times. Possible read error: a much larger clone is one base away. The rearrangement joins TRBV6-1 to TRBJ1-1, with D uncertain. Germline CDR1 and CDR2: MNHNS and SASEGT. The CDR3 consists of 14 residues. CDR3 bases: TGTGTCAGCGGTCGGGGAGATATAAACACTGAAGCTTTCTTT. Translation: CVSGRGDINTEAFF.

This clonotype appeared many times. The chain links TRBV6-1 to TRBJ2-3, with 7 bases lining up with TRBD2. V was clipped by 11 bases and J by 5 bases; unmatched bases: 16. This CDR3 is 15 amino acids long. Germline values: CDR1 MNHNS, CDR2 SASEGT. The CDR3 spells CAGYTPGRGGDTQYF. The DNA for the CDR3 is TGTGCCGGCTATACTCCGGGGAGGGGAGGAGATACGCAGTATTTT.

This clonotype was recorded many times. This chain uses TRBV5-1 with TRBJ1-1; D call uncertain. Germline values: CDR1 SGHRS, CDR2 YFSETQ. The V and J ends lost 2 bases and 0 bases respectively, with 14 bases between them. The CDR3 has 16 amino acids. The CDR3 DNA sequence: TGCGCCAGCAGCTTTACGCCGGGCCTAATGAACACTGAAGCTTTCTTT. Protein product: CASSFTPGLMNTEAFF.

This clonotype showed up many times. The chain couples TRBV28 to TRBJ2-4, with a weak D call TRBD1 (10 bases). V was cut by 5 bases and J by 0 bases, with 32 bases left in between. Germline values: CDR1 MDHEN, CDR2 SYDVKM. The CDR3 has 22 amino acids. The CDR3 region is CASSKTGGRLAGAPIAKNIQYF. The DNA of the CDR3 is TGTGCCAGCAGTAAGACAGGGGGCCGGTTAGCGGGAGCGCCGATAGCCAAAAACATTCAGTACTTC.

This clonotype was detected a few times. A much larger clone lies a single base off, so this may be a read error. The chain links TRBV12-3 or TRBV12-4 to TRBJ1-3; TRBD1 agrees at 8 bases. This CDR3 contains 16 residues. The CDR3 nucleotides are TGTGTCAGCATACAGGGGGAGTTGTTAGCTGGAAACACCATATATTTT. It specifies CVSIQGELLAGNTIYF.

This clonotype was detected once. The chain combines TRBV29-1 with TRBJ1-6, with a weak D call TRBD1 (6 bases). The CDR3 is 13 residues long. The germline V gene encodes CDR1 SQVTM and CDR2 ANQGSEA. V gave up 5 bases and J gave up 8 bases, with 13 bases separating them. The CDR3 DNA reads TGCAGCGTTAGGGACACTCTGGATTCACCCCTCCACTTT. This sequence encodes CSVRDTLDSPLHF.

Comment on this clonotype: One junction end disagrees with the germline gene, perhaps due to a read error. This sequence joins TRBV3-1 and TRBJ1-1; no reliable D call. The germline CDR1 and CDR2 sequences are LGHDT and YNNKEL (reference sequence). The CDR3 runs to 11 residues. The CDR3 nucleotides are TGTGCCTGCAGCCAGGATACTGAAGCTTTCTTT. Translating it yields CACSQDTEAFF.

CDR3 sequence (DNA): TGTGCCAGCAGCCAGGGACTAGCGGGAGTGGGAGCAGATACGCAGTATTTT. Translating it yields CASSQGLAGVGADTQYF. This chain joins TRBV3-1 and TRBJ2-3; 14 bases line up with TRBD2. The CDR3 sequence is 17 residues long. Germline V CDR1 and CDR2: LGHDT, YNNKEL (reference sequence). J lost 4 bases, V lost 3 bases, and 6 bases had no gene match.

This clonotype has ten or more counts. The chain carries TRBV30 and TRBJ1-5; D call uncertain. There are 13 residues in the CDR3. Germline V gives CDR1 GTSNPN, CDR2 SVGIG (reference sequence). The V and J ends lost 0 bases and 9 bases respectively, with 12 bases between them. This CDR3 reads CAWSVPPSSPQHF. DNA of the CDR3: TGTGCCTGGAGTGTACCACCTTCTTCGCCCCAGCATTTT.

This clonotype appeared a few times. One base away lies a much larger clone, so this may be a sequencing read error. The rearrangement uses TRBV6-5 and TRBJ2-7, with D hard to call. The length of the CDR3 is 12 residues. Trimming removed 4 bases at V and 5 bases at J, with 9 bases between. CDR1 and CDR2 (germline): MNHEY, SVGAGI. The CDR3 nucleotides read TGTGCCAGCAGTTCTGTCCAGCACGAGCAGTACTTC. Translating gives CASSSVQHEQYF.